Reported below is one T cell receptor beta chain. This sample stems from a study of shared clonotypes between healthy human individuals. Data came from immunoSEQ multiplex PCR; TCRdb stores just in-frame clones and leaves some out. The repertoire holds more than 2 million clones, with roughly 95% as singletons. This CDR3 region has 15 residues. The trim removed 4 bases at V and 5 bases at J, leaving 8 bases unmatched. CDR1 is SGHNT, CDR2 YYREEE, per germline (reference sequence). Positively selected for CCR7, the CD45RO-negative cells used as naive CD8 cells excluded terminally differentiated effector memory CD45RA+ cells.

The sample comprised naive CD8+ T cells sorted from blood. This sequence joins TRBV5-4 and TRBJ2-5, with 10 bases matching TRBD2. The clonotype originates from a man aged 18 to 35 in good health. The CDR3 bases are TGTGCCAGCAGCAAATCTAGCGGGGGAGGCGAGACCCAGTACTTC. This translates into CASSKSSGGGETQYF.